The rows below give T cell receptor beta chains drawn from one sample of a study of CD8+ T cells in alopecia areata. Here immunoSEQ multiplex PCR was the method, and the copy in TCRdb shows in-frame clones only, minus some. The sample consists of under 130,000 clones, over 75% of them appearing once. The starting material was CD8+ T cells sorted from blood, obtained around week 34, from a patient treated with tofacitinib. The source is a human donor with alopecia areata. Each CDR3 is given with its conserved first and last residue. The order of the fields is J gene, V gene, D gene, clone size, CDR3 protein, CDR3 DNA. D genes are given only for firm matches. A clone size is listed for some rows: how often the clone was seen (once, few, many), or a class if it is expanded.

TRBJ2-3,TRBV4-1,.,.,CASSRNYVDTQYF,TGCGCCAGCAGCCGGAATTACGTGGATACGCAGTATTTT
TRBJ2-1,TRBV12-5,TRBD1,.,CASGFQVGTDQSNEQFF,TGTGCTAGTGGTTTCCAGGTCGGGACAGATCAAAGCAATGAGCAGTTCTTC
TRBJ2-1,TRBV7-9,TRBD2,.,CASSRTSGSSRREQFF,TGTGCCAGCAGTCGGACTAGCGGGAGTTCCAGACGGGAGCAGTTCTTC
TRBJ2-2,TRBV29-1,.,.,CSVGGIETGELFF,TGCAGCGTTGGCGGAATTGAAACCGGGGAGCTGTTTTTT
TRBJ2-3,TRBV7-7,.,.,CASSLEPSRTDTQYF,TGTGCCAGCAGCTTAGAACCTAGTCGCACAGATACGCAGTATTTT
TRBJ2-7,TRBV7-2,.,.,CATVVGGYEQYF,TGTGCCACCGTGGTGGGGGGCTACGAGCAGTACTTC
TRBJ2-7,TRBV30,.,.,CAWSVLGIYEQYF,TGTGCCTGGAGTGTACTAGGGATCTACGAGCAGTACTTC
TRBJ2-1,TRBV5-5,.,.,CASSLRYMSSYNEQFF,TGTGCCAGCAGCTTGAGATATATGAGCTCCTACAATGAGCAGTTCTTC
TRBJ2-7,TRBV11-2,.,.,CASSLEVPYEQYF,TGTGCCAGCAGCTTAGAGGTCCCCTACGAGCAGTACTTC
TRBJ2-7,TRBV5-1,TRBD2,.,CASSFASGPPYEQYF,TGCGCCAGCAGCTTTGCTAGCGGGCCCCCCTACGAGCAGTACTTC
TRBJ1-5,TRBV30,.,.,CAWSPKTETSNQPQHF,TGTGCCTGGAGTCCGAAGACCGAGACTAGCAATCAGCCCCAGCATTTT
TRBJ2-2,TRBV7-8,TRBD2,.,CASSSPGEGIRTGELFF,TGTGCCAGCAGCTCCCCCGGGGAGGGTATTAGGACCGGGGAGCTGTTTTTT
TRBJ2-1,TRBV6-5,TRBD1,once,CASSYLQGAYNEQFF,TGTGCCAGCAGTTATCTTCAGGGGGCTTACAATGAGCAGTTCTTC
TRBJ2-7,TRBV5-1,.,.,CASTEGVRKDEQYF,TGCGCCAGCACGGAGGGGGTCAGGAAGGACGAGCAGTACTTC
TRBJ2-1,TRBV11-2,.,.,CASSLVRRGTYNEQFF,TGTGCCAGCAGCTTAGTCCGCAGGGGAACTTACAATGAGCAGTTCTTC
TRBJ2-7,TRBV6-5,.,.,CASSQWGINSYEQYF,TGTGCCAGCAGCCAGTGGGGGATCAACTCCTACGAGCAGTACTTC
TRBJ1-2,TRBV7-8,TRBD1,.,CASSLLAGQGADGYTF,TGTGCCAGCAGCCTACTAGCTGGACAGGGGGCGGATGGCTACACCTTC
TRBJ2-7,TRBV29-1,.,.,CSVEVVGGSPYEQYF,TGCAGCGTTGAGGTGGTTGGGGGTTCCCCCTACGAGCAGTACTTC
TRBJ2-1,TRBV29-1,TRBD2,.,CSVVERGYNEQFF,TGCAGCGTTGTGGAGCGGGGATACAATGAGCAGTTCTTC
TRBJ1-1,TRBV27,.,.,CASSLTYRVPTEAFF,TGTGCCAGCAGTCTCACGTACAGGGTTCCCACTGAAGCTTTCTTT
TRBJ2-2,TRBV6-5,.,.,CASSYGQGIGELFF,TGTGCCAGCAGTTACGGGCAGGGGATCGGGGAGCTGTTTTTT
TRBJ2-5,TRBV12-5,.,.,CASGLGRQETQYF,TGTGCTAGTGGTCTCGGCCGGCAGGAGACCCAGTACTTC
TRBJ2-3,TRBV4-1,TRBD1,.,CASSQTGGSGDTQYF,TGCGCCAGCAGCCAAACAGGGGGCTCGGGAGATACGCAGTATTTT
TRBJ2-1,TRBV30,.,.,CAWNLGTRLHEQFF,TGTGCCTGGAACTTGGGAACAAGACTCCATGAGCAGTTCTTC
TRBJ2-7,TRBV19,TRBD1,.,CASSWGQASSYEQYF,TGTGCCAGTAGTTGGGGACAGGCTTCATCCTACGAGCAGTACTTC
TRBJ2-5,TRBV7-9,TRBD1,.,CASSSYGQGGFTWETQYF,TGTGCCAGCAGCTCTTATGGACAGGGGGGATTTACTTGGGAGACCCAGTACTTC
TRBJ1-5,TRBV7-9,.,.,CASSLGSEAAQHF,TGTGCCAGCAGCTTAGGGAGTGAGGCAGCCCAGCATTTT
TRBJ2-7,TRBV4-1,TRBD1,.,CASSQEQAGGQYEQYF,TGCGCCAGCAGCCAAGAGCAGGCAGGGGGCCAATACGAGCAGTACTTC